The 20 T cell receptor beta chains presented below share a single source sample, sequenced in a study of CD8 T cells in ankylosing spondylitis. Study observations and caveats: It appeared that ankylosing spondylitis blood was characterized by a TCR beta motif of fewer than ten highly homologous variants.

Their target antigens are unknown. Each CDR3 protein is one row after TCRdb ran MiXCR on the 5' RACE reads. The data contain fewer than 550,000 distinct CDR3 sequences, 5.3% of them singletons. Sequencing used blood, either unsorted or a sorted T cell fraction (not recorded which). These receptors all stem from a male donor with ankylosing spondylitis.

This clonotype was counted many times. The V gene is TRBV12-3 or TRBV12-4, the J gene TRBJ2-2; D call uncertain. The ends were cut back, 8 bases at V and 0 bases at J, with 10 bases in the middle. This CDR3 region has 14 residues. The DNA for the CDR3 is TGTGCCAGCGGAGATAGGCCGAACACCGGGGAGCTGTTTTTT. This gives the protein CASGDRPNTGELFF.

This clonotype came up many times. This sequence joins TRBV27 and TRBJ2-3; TRBD2 matches at 8 bases. V lost 2 bases and J lost 2; bases outside the gene matches: 9. The V gene's germline CDR1 is MNHEY and CDR2 SMNVEV (reference sequence). CDR3 length equals 17 residues. The CDR3 region is CASSLSRLAGLTDTQYF. The CDR3, as DNA: TGTGCCAGCAGTTTAAGTCGCCTAGCGGGCCTCACAGATACGCAGTATTTT.

This clonotype was recorded a few times. The rearrangement links TRBV3-1 to TRBJ2-1, with TRBD1 matching 11 bases. V was pared by 4 bases and J by 10 bases, with 6 bases of the junction left unmatched. CDR3 length: 14 amino acids. CDR1 is LGHDT and CDR2 is YNNKEL in the germline V gene (reference sequence). Here the CDR3 DNA reads TGTGCCAGCAGCCCGAGGACAGGGGGCCGCGAGCAGTTCTTC. This encodes CASSPRTGGREQFF.

This clonotype has ten or more counts. V usage is TRBV12-3 or TRBV12-4 and J usage is TRBJ1-5, with D possibly TRBD1 on 6 matching bases. The CDR3 loop spans 15 amino acids. With 5 bases removed from V and 7 bases from J, the gap between germline ends came to 18 bases. CDR3: CASSKYTGTGQPQHF. The CDR3 nucleotides are TGTGCCAGCAGTAAATATACAGGGACGGGACAGCCCCAGCATTTT.

At least ten counts were recorded for this clonotype. The V gene is TRBV5-1, the J gene TRBJ1-1, with D tentatively TRBD1 (6 bases). The CDR3 is 13 residues long. V shed 4 bases and J shed 6 bases, with 13 bases lying between them. Per the germline V gene, CDR1 is SGHRS and CDR2 is YFSETQ. CDR3 nucleotide sequence: TGCGCCAGCAGCCTTGGACAGTTCGCTGAAGCTTTCTTT. This codes for CASSLGQFAEAFF.

This clonotype was counted only a few times. The CDR3 DNA reads as TGTGCCAGCAGCCATCTAGGTGAGGAGGGTGGCTACACCTTC. Residues: CASSHLGEEGGYTF. V gene TRBV14 combines with J gene TRBJ1-2; no firm D call. The CDR3 loop spans 14 amino acids. Trimming cost V 3 bases and J 7 bases, with 15 bases left between them. Germline assignment: CDR1 SGHDN and CDR2 FVKESK.

This clonotype was seen repeatedly, ten times or more. The chain is built from TRBV11-2 and TRBJ2-1; 7 nucleotides line up with TRBD2. J gave up 2 bases and V 7 bases, and 11 bases lay outside the gene matches. CDR1 is SGHAT and CDR2 is FQNNGV in the germline V gene. CDR3 length equals 16 residues. The CDR3 loop reads CASTTSRGETYNEQFF. The CDR3 DNA reads TGTGCCAGCACCACCTCTCGGGGGGAGACCTACAATGAGCAGTTCTTC.

This clonotype was counted at least ten times. The chain uses TRBV3-1 and TRBJ2-5; D may be TRBD2 (6 bases). V shed 0 bases and J shed 5 bases, with 10 bases lying between them. From germline, CDR1 is LGHDT and CDR2 YNNKEL (reference sequence). The CDR3 totals 14 residues. The CDR3 protein is CASSQEMTRETQYF. The CDR3 DNA follows: TGTGCCAGCAGCCAAGAGATGACTAGGGAGACCCAGTACTTC.

This clonotype was counted at least ten times. V gene TRBV27 combines with J gene TRBJ2-1; 11 nucleotides align to TRBD1. CDR1 MNHEY and CDR2 SMNVEV come from the germline V gene (reference sequence). Losses at the gene ends were 7 bases for V and 8 bases for J; bases not matched to a gene: 10. This CDR3 has 15 amino acids. CDR3 DNA sequence: TGTGCCAGCAACCTCCCGGGACAGGGGGGGCATGAGCAGTTCTTC. Translating gives CASNLPGQGGHEQFF.

Many counts were recorded for this clonotype. The chain recombines TRBV6-2 or TRBV6-3 with TRBJ1-1; D uncertain. Trimming shortened V by 0 bases and J by 2 bases, and 7 bases separated the two germline ends. CDR1 is MNHEY and CDR2 is SVGEGT in the germline V gene. This CDR3 is built from 14 residues. The CDR3, as DNA: TGTGCCAGCAGTTACTCCTGGGTAAACACTGAAGCTTTCTTT. Its translation: CASSYSWVNTEAFF.

The table lists this clonotype with many counts. CDR3 DNA sequence: TGCGCCAGCAGCGACAGCCTAACTAATGAAAAACTGTTTTTT. Its translation: CASSDSLTNEKLFF. This chain connects TRBV5-1 to TRBJ1-4; D is perhaps TRBD1 (5 bases). Trimming pared 4 bases from V and 1 base from J, leaving 8 bases between. The CDR3 is 14 amino acids. Germline V gene sequence: CDR1 SGHRS, CDR2 YFSETQ.

The CDR3 DNA is TGTGCCAGCAGCCAAGTCATTAAGACAGGACAAGAGACCCAGTACTTC. The encoded protein is CASSQVIKTGQETQYF. This chain links TRBV3-1 with TRBJ2-5, with D maybe TRBD1 (6 bases). Germline V gives CDR1 LGHDT, CDR2 YNNKEL (reference sequence). The CDR3 sequence is 16 residues long. V lost 1 base to trimming and J lost 2 bases, with 14 bases between them.

This clonotype was observed many times. V gene TRBV28 combines with J gene TRBJ2-7, with D possibly TRBD2 on 6 matching bases. This CDR3 comprises 13 residues. CDR1 is MDHEN and CDR2 is SYDVKM in the germline V gene. Trimming removed 7 bases at V and 6 bases at J, with 16 bases between. The CDR3 nucleotides read TGTGCCAGCATACGACCGGGGACTGGCGAGCAGTACTTC. Amino acid sequence: CASIRPGTGEQYF.

V gene TRBV20-1 combines with J gene TRBJ2-1; D possibly uses TRBD1 or TRBD2 (5 bases each). This CDR3 spans 14 amino acids. The V and J ends lost 4 bases and 0 bases respectively, with 10 bases between them. The V gene's germline CDR1 is DFQATT and CDR2 SNEGSKA (reference sequence). The CDR3 sequence: CSANGGSSYNEQFF. CDR3 coding DNA: TGCAGTGCTAATGGGGGTAGCTCCTACAATGAGCAGTTCTTC.

This clonotype has at least ten counts. The chain has TRBV7-2 and TRBJ2-5; D gene uncertain. CDR3 length: 12 amino acids. V was cut by 5 bases and J by 5 bases, with 9 bases left in between. In germline, CDR1 is SGHTA, CDR2 FQGNSA. In DNA form, the CDR3 reads TGTGCCAGCAGCCTTATGGTCGAGACCCAGTACTTC. This gives the protein CASSLMVETQYF.

This chain connects TRBV20-1 to TRBJ2-1; 11 bases are shared with TRBD2. Germline CDR1 is DFQATT and CDR2 is SNEGSKA (reference sequence). V gave up 0 bases and J gave up 4 bases; unmatched junction bases: 17. CDR3 length equals 20 residues. CDR3 residues: CSARDHFLLAGGSIYNEQFF. Written as DNA, the CDR3 is TGCAGTGCTAGAGATCATTTTTTGCTAGCGGGAGGTTCAATTTACAATGAGCAGTTCTTC.

The rearrangement uses TRBV9 and TRBJ2-6, with a possible D match to TRBD1 (5 bases). The CDR3 contains 17 residues. CDR1 and CDR2 (germline): SGDLS, YYNGEE. Trimming left V 0 bases short and J 0 bases short, with 10 bases between. CDR3 nucleotide sequence: TGTGCCAGCAGCGTAGATCCAGGGCCCTCTGGGGCCAACGTCCTGACTTTC. Amino acids: CASSVDPGPSGANVLTF.

The sample holds many counts of this clonotype. The genes are TRBV12-3 or TRBV12-4 and TRBJ2-1; 10 nucleotides match TRBD2. Trimming took 1 base from V and 8 from J; bases not matched to a gene: 5. The CDR3 runs to 15 residues. CDR3 residues: CASSLGTSGKDEQFF. In nucleotides, the CDR3 is TGTGCCAGCAGTTTAGGGACTAGCGGTAAGGATGAGCAGTTCTTC.

Many counts were recorded for this clonotype. The gene calls are TRBV5-1 and TRBJ2-3, with TRBD1 as a possible D gene (5 bases). The CDR3 totals 14 residues. Looked up from germline, CDR1 is SGHRS and CDR2 is YFSETQ. Trimming shortened V by 2 bases and J by 1 base, and 8 bases separated the two germline ends. DNA of the CDR3: TGCGCCAGCAGCTTCGGCAGGGGCACAGATACGCAGTATTTT. Translation gives CASSFGRGTDTQYF.

This clonotype was picked up a small number of times. V usage is TRBV4-1 and J usage is TRBJ2-5, with D perhaps matching TRBD2 (7 bases). Trimming took off 4 bases at V and 4 bases at J, with 16 bases between the two ends. The CDR3 is made up of 15 amino acids. Germline V CDR1 and CDR2: MGHRA, YSYEKL. CDR3 sequence reads: CASSLFQGRGETQYF. Here the CDR3 DNA reads TGCGCCAGCAGCCTCTTTCAGGGGAGGGGAGAGACCCAGTACTTC.